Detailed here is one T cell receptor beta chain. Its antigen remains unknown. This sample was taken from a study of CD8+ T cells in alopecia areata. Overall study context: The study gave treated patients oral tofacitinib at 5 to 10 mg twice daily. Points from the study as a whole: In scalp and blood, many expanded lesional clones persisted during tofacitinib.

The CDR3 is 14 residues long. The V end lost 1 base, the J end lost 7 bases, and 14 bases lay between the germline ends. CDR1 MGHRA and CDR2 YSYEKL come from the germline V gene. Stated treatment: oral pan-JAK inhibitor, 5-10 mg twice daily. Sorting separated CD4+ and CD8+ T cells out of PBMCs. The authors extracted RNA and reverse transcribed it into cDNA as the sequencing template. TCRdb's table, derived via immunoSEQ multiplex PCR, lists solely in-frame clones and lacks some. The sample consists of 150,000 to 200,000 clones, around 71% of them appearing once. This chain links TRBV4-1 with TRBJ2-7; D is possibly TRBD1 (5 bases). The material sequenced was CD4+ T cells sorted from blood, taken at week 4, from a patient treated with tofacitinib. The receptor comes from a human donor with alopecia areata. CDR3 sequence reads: CASSQVGRAGEQYF. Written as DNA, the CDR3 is TGCGCCAGCAGCCAAGTGGGCAGGGCAGGAGAGCAGTACTTC.